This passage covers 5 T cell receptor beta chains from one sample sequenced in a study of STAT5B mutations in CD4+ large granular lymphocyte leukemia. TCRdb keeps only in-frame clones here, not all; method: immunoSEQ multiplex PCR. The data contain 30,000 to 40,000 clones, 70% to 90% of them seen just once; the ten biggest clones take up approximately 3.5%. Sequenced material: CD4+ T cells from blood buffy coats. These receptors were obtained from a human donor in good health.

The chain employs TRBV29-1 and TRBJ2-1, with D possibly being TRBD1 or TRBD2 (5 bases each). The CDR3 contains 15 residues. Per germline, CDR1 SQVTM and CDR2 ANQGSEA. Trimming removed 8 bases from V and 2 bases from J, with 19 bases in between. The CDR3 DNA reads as TGCAGCACACGAAGGGGTGGGAGTGCCTACAATGAGCAGTTCTTC. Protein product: CSTRRGGSAYNEQFF.

Here the CDR3 reads CASSIRGAGETQYF. CDR3 DNA: TGTGCCAGTAGTATTAGAGGGGCGGGAGAGACCCAGTACTTC. The chain couples TRBV19 to TRBJ2-5, with D possibly called TRBD1 or TRBD2 (5 bases each). The CDR3 sequence is 14 residues long. V lost 3 bases, J lost 4 bases, and 12 bases lay in between. Germline V gene lookup returns CDR1 LNHDA and CDR2 SQIVND (reference sequence).

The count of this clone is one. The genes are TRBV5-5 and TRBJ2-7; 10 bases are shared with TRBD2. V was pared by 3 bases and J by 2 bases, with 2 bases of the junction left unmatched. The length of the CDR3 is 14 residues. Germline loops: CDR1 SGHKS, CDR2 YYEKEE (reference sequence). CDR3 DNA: TGTGCCAGCAGCTCCGGGACTAGCGCCTACGAGCAGTACTTC. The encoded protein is CASSSGTSAYEQYF. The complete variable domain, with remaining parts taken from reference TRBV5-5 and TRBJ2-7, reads DAGVTQSPTHLIKTRGQQVTLRCSPISGHKSVSWYQQVLGQGPQFIFQYYEKEERGRGNFPDRFSARQFPNYSSELNVNALLLGDSALYLCASSSGTSAYEQYFGPGTRLTVT.

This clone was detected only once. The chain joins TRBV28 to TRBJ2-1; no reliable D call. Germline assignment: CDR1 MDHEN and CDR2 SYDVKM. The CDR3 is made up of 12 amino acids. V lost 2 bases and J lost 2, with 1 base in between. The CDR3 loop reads CASSLAYNEQFF. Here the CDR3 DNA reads TGTGCCAGCAGTTTAGCCTACAATGAGCAGTTCTTC.

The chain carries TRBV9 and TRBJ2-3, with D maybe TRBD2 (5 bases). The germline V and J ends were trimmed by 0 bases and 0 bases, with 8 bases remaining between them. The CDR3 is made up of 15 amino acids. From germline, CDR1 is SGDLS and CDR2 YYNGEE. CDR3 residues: CASSVDRESTDTQYF. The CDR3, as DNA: TGTGCCAGCAGCGTAGATCGGGAAAGCACAGATACGCAGTATTTT.